These 4 T cell receptor beta chains were sequenced from one sample in a study of beta chain features in type 1 diabetes. As every portion of the isolated RNA was reverse transcribed, the sequencing read expressed TCRB transcripts. Some clones are missing from TCRdb's copy, which holds only in-frame ones; the method was immunoSEQ multiplex PCR. This sample has under 400,000 clones, with around a fifth found just once. The sequenced material came from naive CD4+ T cells from blood. Receptors were obtained from a woman between 18 and 30 years old in good health.

This clone has a handful of counts. The rearrangement joins TRBV4-2 to TRBJ2-3; 10 bases are a match to TRBD2. The V segment lost 1 base and the J segment 4 bases; nucleotides outside the gene matches: 2. This CDR3 comprises 15 residues. The germline gives CDR1 LGHNA, CDR2 YNFKEQ. This chain's CDR3 is CASSQASGRSDTQYF. CDR3 DNA: TGTGCCAGCAGCCAAGCTAGCGGGAGATCAGATACGCAGTATTTT.

The CDR3 nucleotides read TGTGCCAGCAGCGTAGTACAGGGAGAAGGCTACACCTTC. Translation gives CASSVVQGEGYTF. The chain combines TRBV9 with TRBJ1-2, with a tentative D call TRBD1 (6 bases). The V gene's germline CDR1 is SGDLS and CDR2 YYNGEE. V gave up 0 bases and J gave up 8 bases, with 11 bases separating them. The CDR3 is 13 amino acids.

This clone was detected only a few times. The gene calls are TRBV11-2 and TRBJ2-1, with 10 bases fitting TRBD2. There are 17 residues in the CDR3. Germline V gene data show CDR1 as SGHAT and CDR2 as FQNNGV. Trimming cost V 10 bases and J 3 bases; bases outside gene matches: 15. Here the CDR3 DNA reads TGTGCCACAAGGATAGCGAGAGCGGGGGGGCACTACAATGAGCAGTTCTTC. It translates to CATRIARAGGHYNEQFF.

The rearrangement links TRBV25-1 to TRBJ2-7, with 10 nucleotides matching TRBD2. This CDR3 contains 14 residues. Trimming removed 9 bases from V and 7 bases from J; junction bases left unmatched: 12. Per the germline V gene, CDR1 is MGHDK and CDR2 is SYGVNS. CDR3 sequence (DNA): TGTGCCAGATTTGACCAGCGGGAGGGCTGGGAGCAGTACTTC. As protein: CARFDQREGWEQYF.